Listed below are T cell receptor beta chains from one sample, sequenced in a study of blood T cell repertoires in COVID-19. Here immunoSEQ multiplex PCR was the method, and the copy in TCRdb shows in-frame clones only, minus some. This sample yields fewer than 85,000 clones, of which approximately 89% are seen a single time; 8.5% belongs to the top ten. The sequenced material came from peripheral blood. These receptors originate from a human donor in a cohort sampled during active COVID-19. The CDR3 runs from the conserved cysteine through the conserved F or W. The D gene is left open where the match is weak. Expanded clones get a size class; other rows say once, few or many, or leave the size out.

once	TRBV6-2/TRBV6-3	TRBD2	19	TRBJ2-7	TGTGCCAGCAGTTACTCATCTGGCCCCAGCGGGGACCTTCCCTACGAGCAGTACTTC	CASSYSSGPSGDLPYEQYF
-	TRBV27	-	17	TRBJ2-7	TGTGCCAGCAGTTTATCGTCCAGGGGCCTAATCTTATACGAGCAGTACTTC	CASSLSSRGLILYEQYF
-	TRBV19	TRBD2	15	TRBJ2-7	TGTGCCAGTAGTTCTTACCTAGCGGGGACCTACGAGCAGTACTTC	CASSSYLAGTYEQYF
-	TRBV4-1	TRBD2	16	TRBJ2-3	TGCGCCAGCAGCAGAAGCTCTAGCGGGGGCACAGATACGCAGTATTTT	CASSRSSSGGTDTQYF
once	TRBV9	-	16	TRBJ2-1	TGTGCCAGCAGCGTAGAAGAGCGGCTCCCACACAATGAGCAGTTCTTC	CASSVEERLPHNEQFF
-	TRBV6-5	-	15	TRBJ1-1	TGTGCCAGCAGCGACAGCGCAGGAGGGCTAGGTGGGGCTTTCTTT	CASSDSAGGLGGAFF
-	TRBV30	-	12	TRBJ1-2	TGTGCCTGGAAACGACTGAGTTATGGCTACACCTTC	CAWKRLSYGYTF
-	TRBV11-2	-	16	TRBJ1-2	TGTGCCAGCAGCTTAGATTTTTTGTTCGGGAGGGATGGCTACACCTTC	CASSLDFLFGRDGYTF
-	TRBV28	TRBD1	16	TRBJ2-7	TGTGCCAGCAGACACGGGACAGGGGGCTTGACCTACGAGCAGTACTTC	CASRHGTGGLTYEQYF
-	TRBV9	TRBD1	16	TRBJ2-7	TGTGCCAGCAGCGCGGACGGGACAGGGCCTTCGGGCGAGCAGTACTTC	CASSADGTGPSGEQYF
once	TRBV2	-	16	TRBJ2-7	TGTGCCAGCAGTGAACTCTCTGGCGTAGCCGTAGACGAGCAGTACTTC	CASSELSGVAVDEQYF
-	TRBV9	-	13	TRBJ1-6	TGTGCCAGCAGCGTAGGGGGCGGTTCACCCCTCCACTTT	CASSVGGGSPLHF
-	TRBV4-2	-	14	TRBJ1-4	TGTGCCAGCAGCCACCCCACAACTAATGAAAAACTGTTTTTT	CASSHPTTNEKLFF
-	TRBV3-1/TRBV3-2	TRBD1	14	TRBJ2-7	TGTGCCAGCAGCCGCCGGGACAGCCTCTACGAGCAGTACTTC	CASSRRDSLYEQYF
-	TRBV19	-	14	TRBJ1-6	TGTGCCAGTAGTATATCTACAGATAATTCACCCCTCCACTTT	CASSISTDNSPLHF
-	TRBV27	-	14	TRBJ2-7	TGTGCCAGCAGAAAAAGGGACTCTACCTACGAGCAGTACTTC	CASRKRDSTYEQYF
-	TRBV11-2	-	15	TRBJ2-2	TGTGCCAGCAGCTTAATGCGACAGAACACCGGGGAGCTGTTTTTT	CASSLMRQNTGELFF
-	TRBV7-3	-	14	TRBJ2-7	TGTGCCAGCAGCTTTTCAGCGCCGCCCTACGAGCAGTACTTC	CASSFSAPPYEQYF
-	TRBV19	-	17	TRBJ1-6	TGTGCCAGTAGTATAGACAACGACAGGATCTATAATTCACCCCTCCACTTT	CASSIDNDRIYNSPLHF
-	TRBV19	TRBD1	15	TRBJ2-7	TGTGCCAGTAGTACGCCGGGACAGGGTCACTACGAGCAGTACTTC	CASSTPGQGHYEQYF
-	TRBV27	TRBD1	15	TRBJ2-7	TGTGCCAGCAGTCTATATGAGGGGGCGACCTACGAGCAGTACTTC	CASSLYEGATYEQYF
-	TRBV18	TRBD1	14	TRBJ1-1	TGTGCCAGCTCACCCGCGACAGGGGGCGGTGAAGCTTTCTTT	CASSPATGGGEAFF
-	TRBV28	-	15	TRBJ2-7	TGTGCCAGCAGTTTGATTAGCGGACCTCCCTACGAGCAGTACTTC	CASSLISGPPYEQYF
-	TRBV4-2	-	15	TRBJ2-5	TGTGCCAGCAGCCCCGGGATGGCGGGGAAGGAGACCCAGTACTTC	CASSPGMAGKETQYF
-	TRBV19	TRBD2	17	TRBJ2-2	TGTGCCAGTAGTACCCCTCCCCAACGGGGGGGCACCGGGGAGCTGTTTTTT	CASSTPPQRGGTGELFF
-	TRBV5-4	TRBD1	14	TRBJ2-7	TGTGCCAGCAGCCGTCGACAGGGGGGCTACGAGCAGTACTTC	CASSRRQGGYEQYF
-	TRBV6-1	-	15	TRBJ2-1	TGTGCCAGCAGTGATTCCTTAGCAACACCGTATGAGCAGTTCTTC	CASSDSLATPYEQFF
-	TRBV11-2	-	17	TRBJ1-5	TGTGCCAGCAGCTTAGGTCGTGGCGGATTTAGCAATCAGCCCCAGCATTTT	CASSLGRGGFSNQPQHF
-	TRBV11-2	TRBD2	18	TRBJ2-3	TGTGCCAGCAGCTCGACTAGCGGGGGCTTTACTCACACAGATACGCAGTATTTT	CASSSTSGGFTHTDTQYF
-	TRBV6-2/TRBV6-3	-	14	TRBJ1-4	TGTGCCAGCAGTCTGGGGGGAACCCATGAAAAACTGTTTTTT	CASSLGGTHEKLFF
-	TRBV7-6	TRBD2	15	TRBJ2-7	TGTGCCAGCAGCTCCCCTACTAGCGGTCCCTACGAGCAGTACTTC	CASSSPTSGPYEQYF
-	TRBV28	-	14	TRBJ1-1	TGTGCCAGCAGTTCCGGGAGCAGAAGCACTGAAGCTTTCTTT	CASSSGSRSTEAFF
-	TRBV28	TRBD1	16	TRBJ2-7	TGTGCCAGCAGCGCGACGGACAGGGCAACCCCCTACGAGCAGTACTTC	CASSATDRATPYEQYF
once	TRBV13	-	13	TRBJ1-1	TGTGCCAGCAGCTTTTACGGGAACACTGAAGCTTTCTTT	CASSFYGNTEAFF
-	TRBV14	-	17	TRBJ2-6	TGTGCCAGCAGCCAAGGACCGGGGAGCTCTGGGGCCAACGTCCTGACTTTC	CASSQGPGSSGANVLTF
-	TRBV20-1	-	10	TRBJ1-2	TGCAGCCCTTCCCAACTTGGCTACACCTTC	CSPSQLGYTF
-	TRBV27	-	13	TRBJ2-1	TGTGCCAGCAGTTTGGGCAGCTACAATGAGCAGTTCTTC	CASSLGSYNEQFF
-	TRBV27	TRBD1	16	TRBJ2-7	TGTGCCAGCAGCCGAAATCGACAGGGGAACTCCTACGAGCAGTACTTC	CASSRNRQGNSYEQYF
-	TRBV9	-	18	TRBJ1-2	TGTGCCAGCAGCGGACTTACAACCGAGGGTCCGCAAGGGTATGGCTACACCTTC	CASSGLTTEGPQGYGYTF
-	TRBV29-1	TRBD1	13	TRBJ2-7	TGCAGCGTTGAGGGCCAGGGGGCCTACGAGCAGTACTTC	CSVEGQGAYEQYF
-	TRBV12-3/TRBV12-4	-	12	TRBJ1-2	TGTGCCAGCAGTTCAGGGGCAAATGGCTACACCTTC	CASSSGANGYTF
-	TRBV5-1	TRBD1	13	TRBJ2-7	TGCGCCAGCAGCTTGGACAGGGGACAGGGGCAGTACTTC	CASSLDRGQGQYF
-	TRBV11-2	TRBD1	18	TRBJ2-6	TGTGCCAGCAGCCCGCGGGACAGGAGGAGCTCTGGGGCCAACGTCCTGACTTTC	CASSPRDRRSSGANVLTF
once	TRBV30	TRBD2	15	TRBJ2-3	TGTGCCTGGAGTGAGGGCGGGGGGACCTCAGATACGCAGTATTTT	CAWSEGGGTSDTQYF
-	TRBV6-5	-	15	TRBJ1-2	TGTGCCAGCAGTTACTCGCGGGGGGTGGGCTATGGCTACACCTTC	CASSYSRGVGYGYTF
once	TRBV27	TRBD1	14	TRBJ2-7	TGTGCCAGCAGTTTCAGGGGGCCCTCCTACGAGCAGTACTTC	CASSFRGPSYEQYF
-	TRBV7-9	TRBD1	16	TRBJ2-7	TGTGCCAGCAGCTTAGGGATCAGGGGGCGGGTTCGAGAGCAGTACTTC	CASSLGIRGRVREQYF
-	TRBV4-1	-	16	TRBJ2-6	TGCGCCAGCAGCCTTTCGGTCGTCTCTGGGGCCAACGTCCTGACTTTC	CASSLSVVSGANVLTF
-	TRBV2	-	15	TRBJ1-4	TGTGCCAGCAGGGAACAGGGCGCAACTAATGAAAAACTGTTTTTT	CASREQGATNEKLFF
-	TRBV27	-	14	TRBJ2-7	TGTGCCAGCAGTCCCCCGACAGTACCCTACGAGCAGTACTTC	CASSPPTVPYEQYF
-	TRBV5-6	-	14	TRBJ1-5	TGTGCCAGCAGCTTCGGGGGAGCAAATCAGCCCCAGCATTTT	CASSFGGANQPQHF
-	TRBV6-5	-	15	TRBJ1-1	TGTGCCAGCAGAGCAGGGATCGGTGTGAACACTGAAGCTTTCTTT	CASRAGIGVNTEAFF
once	TRBV27	-	15	TRBJ2-7	TGTGCCAGCAGTTTGGGTCCAACACAGGTCCGGGAGCAGTACTTC	CASSLGPTQVREQYF
-	TRBV6-5	TRBD1	15	TRBJ1-2	TGTGCCAGCAGTACAGAGGACAGGGGGCGAGTGGGCTACACCTTC	CASSTEDRGRVGYTF
-	TRBV30	TRBD1	14	TRBJ1-2	TGTGCCTGGAGTGTACAGGGGGCGGGCTATGGCTACACCTTC	CAWSVQGAGYGYTF
-	TRBV11-2	-	11	TRBJ2-2	TGTGCCAGCAGCTTCACTAGCCCTGTGTTTTTT	CASSFTSPVFF
-	TRBV30	-	11	TRBJ1-1	TGTGCCTGGGATGCCGGTGCTGAAGCTTTCTTT	CAWDAGAEAFF